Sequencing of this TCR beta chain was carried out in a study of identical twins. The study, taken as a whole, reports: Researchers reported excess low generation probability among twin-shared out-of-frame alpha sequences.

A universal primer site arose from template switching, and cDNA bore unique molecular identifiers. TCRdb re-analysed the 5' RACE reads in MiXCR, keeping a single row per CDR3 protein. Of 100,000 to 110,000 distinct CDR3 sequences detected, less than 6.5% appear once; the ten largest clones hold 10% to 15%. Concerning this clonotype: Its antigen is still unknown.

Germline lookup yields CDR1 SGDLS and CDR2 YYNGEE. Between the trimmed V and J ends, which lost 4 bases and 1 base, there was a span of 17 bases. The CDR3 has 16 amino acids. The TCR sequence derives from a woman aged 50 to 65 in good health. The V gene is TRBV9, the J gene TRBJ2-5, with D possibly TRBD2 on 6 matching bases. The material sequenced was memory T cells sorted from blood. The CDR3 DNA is TGTGCCAGCAGCCCCCGAGGTAGCGGAAGCCAAGAGACCCAGTACTTC. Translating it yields CASSPRGSGSQETQYF.